This T cell receptor beta chain stems from a study of neoadjuvant anti-PD-1 for oral cavity cancer. Tumor libraries mostly used 4.5 to 5.5 ug genomic DNA, two replicates each. Profiling relied on immunoSEQ multiplex PCR, and the TCRdb table lists in-frame clones only, not all of them. The table records tens of thousands of clones, about 36% of them present only once. CDR1 LNHDA and CDR2 SQIVND come from the germline V gene (reference sequence). The V end was cut by 8 bases, the J end by 5 bases, with 13 bases between. The CDR3 has 12 amino acids. In its sample, this clone ranks as medium-sized. The time point here: after neoadjuvant nivolumab, at surgical resection.

The specimen comprised tumor tissue, sampled after nivolumab (anti-PD-1) treatment. This receptor was obtained from a person aged 40 to 85 with oral cavity squamous cell carcinoma. The chain recombines TRBV19 with TRBJ2-7; D is undetermined. The chain's CDR3 is CASGRTLNEQYF. DNA of the CDR3: TGTGCCAGTGGAAGGACCCTTAACGAGCAGTACTTC.